The clone carrying this TCR beta chain appeared many times. CDR3 length: 15 amino acids. Trimming removed 6 bases from V and 3 bases from J, with 18 bases in between. Germline V lookup: CDR1 DFQATT, CDR2 SNEGSKA (reference sequence). This specimen belongs to a study of T cells after yellow fever vaccination. UMIs and a universal primer site were added when TCR cDNA was made by 5'RACE template switching. TCRdb recomputed calls from the 5' RACE reads with MiXCR, one row per CDR3 protein. The sample includes 110,000 or so distinct CDR3 sequences, roughly 7.2% of them seen just once. The sample here was CD4+ T cells sorted from PBMCs, taken around 45 days after the first yellow fever vaccination. The chain has TRBV20-1 and TRBJ1-3; possible D gene TRBD1, 5 bases. This TCR derives from a man between 18 and 35 years old who received the YFV17D yellow fever vaccine. CDR3 in amino acids: CSARDGGAFGNTIYF. CDR3 DNA: TGCAGTGCCAGGGACGGCGGGGCCTTTGGAAACACCATATATTTT.